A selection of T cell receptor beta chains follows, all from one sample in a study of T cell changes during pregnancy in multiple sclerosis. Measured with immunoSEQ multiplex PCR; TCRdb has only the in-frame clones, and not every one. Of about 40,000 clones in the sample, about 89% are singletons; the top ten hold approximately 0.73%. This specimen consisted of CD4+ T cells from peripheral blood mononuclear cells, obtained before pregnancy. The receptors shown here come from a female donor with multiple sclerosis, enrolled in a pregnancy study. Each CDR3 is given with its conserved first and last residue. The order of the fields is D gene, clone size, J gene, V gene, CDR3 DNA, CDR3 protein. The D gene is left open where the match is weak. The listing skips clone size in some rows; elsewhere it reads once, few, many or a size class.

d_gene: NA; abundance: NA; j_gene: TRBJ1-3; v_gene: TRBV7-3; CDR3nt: TGTGCCAGCAGCCCTACCGGCTCTGGAAACACCATATATTTT; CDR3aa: CASSPTGSGNTIYF
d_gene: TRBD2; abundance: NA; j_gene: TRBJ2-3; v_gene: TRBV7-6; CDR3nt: TGTGCCAGCAGCCTGGGACTAGCGGGGGGGACAGATACGCAGTATTTT; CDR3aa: CASSLGLAGGTDTQYF
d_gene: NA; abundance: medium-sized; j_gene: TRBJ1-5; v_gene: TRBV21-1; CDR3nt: TGTGCCAGCAGCAAAGGTGGCCGCGCCGGGGAGCCCCAGCATTTT; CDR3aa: CASSKGGRAGEPQHF
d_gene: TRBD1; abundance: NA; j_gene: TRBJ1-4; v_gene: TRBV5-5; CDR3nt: TGTGCCAGCAGCGATCTTCGGGGACAGGGGGAAAAACTGTTTTTT; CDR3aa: CASSDLRGQGEKLFF
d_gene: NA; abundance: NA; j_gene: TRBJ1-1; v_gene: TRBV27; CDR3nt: TGTGCCAGCACCCTTAACAGGGTGAACACTGAAGCTTTCTTT; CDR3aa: CASTLNRVNTEAFF
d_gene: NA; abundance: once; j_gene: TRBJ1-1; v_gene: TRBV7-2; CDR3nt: TGTGCCAGCAGCCGCAGGGCAGACACTGAAGCTTTCTTT; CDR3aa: CASSRRADTEAFF
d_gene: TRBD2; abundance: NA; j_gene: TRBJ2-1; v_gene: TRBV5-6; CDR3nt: TGTGCCAGCAGCTACCGGACTAGCGGGTTCTACAATGAGCAGTTCTTC; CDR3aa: CASSYRTSGFYNEQFF
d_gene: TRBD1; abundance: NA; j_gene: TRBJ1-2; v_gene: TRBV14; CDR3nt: TGTGCCAGCAGCCAGGGACAGGGCCGCTCATATGGCTACACCTTC; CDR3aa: CASSQGQGRSYGYTF
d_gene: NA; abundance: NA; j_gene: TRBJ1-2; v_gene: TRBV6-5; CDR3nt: TGTGCCAGCAGTTACGAGGGGAGGGGTGGCTACACCTTC; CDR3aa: CASSYEGRGGYTF
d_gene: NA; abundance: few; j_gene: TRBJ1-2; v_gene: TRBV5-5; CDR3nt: TGTGCCAGCAGCTCGAGGGCTTCGAATAACTATGGCTACACCTTC; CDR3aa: CASSSRASNNYGYTF
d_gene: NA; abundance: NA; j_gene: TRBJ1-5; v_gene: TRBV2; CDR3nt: TGTGCCAGCAGTGTAGGGAGAGCCAATCAGCCCCAGCATTTT; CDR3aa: CASSVGRANQPQHF
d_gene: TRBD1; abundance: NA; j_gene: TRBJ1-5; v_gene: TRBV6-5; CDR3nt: TGTGCCAGCAGTTCGGGACAGGGTGGTCAGCCCCAGCATTTT; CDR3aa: CASSSGQGGQPQHF
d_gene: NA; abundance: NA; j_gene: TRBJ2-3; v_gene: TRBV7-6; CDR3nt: TGTGCCAGCAGCTTAGGAGGCAGGGGTACATCAGATACGCAGTATTTT; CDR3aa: CASSLGGRGTSDTQYF
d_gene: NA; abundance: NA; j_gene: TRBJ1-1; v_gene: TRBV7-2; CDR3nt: TGTGCCAGCAGCTTAATGACAGGCACTGAAGCTTTCTTT; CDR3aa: CASSLMTGTEAFF
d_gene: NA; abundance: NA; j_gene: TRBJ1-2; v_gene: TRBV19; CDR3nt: TGTGCCAGTAGTATATTCCAGGGGCTAAACTATGGCTACACCTTC; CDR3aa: CASSIFQGLNYGYTF
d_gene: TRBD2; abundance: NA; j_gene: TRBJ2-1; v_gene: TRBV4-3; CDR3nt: TGCGCCAGCAGCCAATACACTGGACTAGGAGGGCGAGGTGAGCAGTTCTTC; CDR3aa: CASSQYTGLGGRGEQFF
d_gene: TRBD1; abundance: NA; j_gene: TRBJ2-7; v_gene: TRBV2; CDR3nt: TGTGCCAGCAGTGTCGGACAGGACCGCTACGAGCAGTACTTC; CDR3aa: CASSVGQDRYEQYF
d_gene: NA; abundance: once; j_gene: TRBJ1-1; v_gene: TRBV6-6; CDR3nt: TGTGCCAGCAGTTACTCTGGGGGGTTCACTGAAGCTTTCTTT; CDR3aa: CASSYSGGFTEAFF
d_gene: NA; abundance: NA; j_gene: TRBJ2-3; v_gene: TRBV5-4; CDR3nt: TGTGCCAGCAGCTACGGGGGGCTAAACACAGATACGCAGTATTTT; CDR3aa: CASSYGGLNTDTQYF
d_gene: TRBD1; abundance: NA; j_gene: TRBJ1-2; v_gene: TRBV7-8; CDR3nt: TGTGCCAGCAGCTTAGTTGCAGGGGGGGGCTACACCTTC; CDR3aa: CASSLVAGGGYTF
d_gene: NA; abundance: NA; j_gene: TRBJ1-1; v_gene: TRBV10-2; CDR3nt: TGCGCCAGCAGTGACGGGGGGAACACTGAAGCTTTCTTT; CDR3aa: CASSDGGNTEAFF
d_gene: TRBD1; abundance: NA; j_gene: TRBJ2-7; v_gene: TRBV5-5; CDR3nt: TGTGCCAGCAGCCAAAGACCTATACAGGGGCCAAGCCCCTACGAGCAGTACTTC; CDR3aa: CASSQRPIQGPSPYEQYF
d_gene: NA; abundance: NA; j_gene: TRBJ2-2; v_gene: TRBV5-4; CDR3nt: TGTGCCAGCAGGGGAGGGGGGACGAACACCGGGGAGCTGTTTTTT; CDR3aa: CASRGGGTNTGELFF
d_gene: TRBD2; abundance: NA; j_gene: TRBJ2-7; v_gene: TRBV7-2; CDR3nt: TGTGCCAGCAGCGAACTAGCGGGGGGGCACTCGAACTTC; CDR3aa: CASSELAGGHSNF
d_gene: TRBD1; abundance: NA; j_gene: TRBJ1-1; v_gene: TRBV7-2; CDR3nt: TGTGCCAGCAGCCTATTACAGGGGGCCACTGAAGCTTTCTTT; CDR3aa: CASSLLQGATEAFF
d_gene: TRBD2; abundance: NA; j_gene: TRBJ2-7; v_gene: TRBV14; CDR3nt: TGTGCCAGCAGCCAAATGACTAGCGGCGCGTACTTC; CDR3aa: CASSQMTSGAYF
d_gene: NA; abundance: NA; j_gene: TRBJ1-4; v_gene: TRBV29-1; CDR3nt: TGCAGCACGAACAGGGAGGGGGTACGGGAAAAACTGTTTTTT; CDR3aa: CSTNREGVREKLFF
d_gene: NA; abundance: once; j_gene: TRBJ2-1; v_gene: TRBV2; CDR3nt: TGTGCCAGCAGGCTCCAGACCGGGGTAGGCAATGAGCAGTTCTTC; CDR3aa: CASRLQTGVGNEQFF
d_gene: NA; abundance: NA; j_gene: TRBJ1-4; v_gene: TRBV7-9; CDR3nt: TGTGCCAGCAGCTTAGTCGAGGGACTCGATGAAAAACTGTTTTTT; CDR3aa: CASSLVEGLDEKLFF